This passage covers 7 T cell receptor beta chains from one sample sequenced in a study of OX40 agonist ivuxolimab in advanced cancers. TCRdb's copy holds only in-frame clones and misses some; the assay was immunoSEQ multiplex PCR. The data contain roughly 62,000 clones, 65% to 90% of them singletons. The sample consisted of CD4+ or CD8+ T cells sorted from blood, taken in a trial of the OX40 agonist ivuxolimab. These receptors originate from an adult with an advanced solid tumor such as melanoma, head and neck, liver or kidney cancer.

This chain connects TRBV7-3 to TRBJ1-6; D uncertain. Between the trimmed V and J ends, which lost 1 base and 0 bases, there was a span of 7 bases. The CDR3 has 16 residues. CDR1 and CDR2 from the germline V gene are SGHTA and FQGTGA. The CDR3 DNA reads as TGTGCCAGCAGCTTAAACAAGAGCTCCTATAATTCACCCCTCCACTTT. Translated: CASSLNKSSYNSPLHF.

The V and J genes are TRBV9 and TRBJ2-3; D might be TRBD2 (6 bases). The CDR3 has 13 residues. The germline gives CDR1 SGDLS, CDR2 YYNGEE. V was trimmed by 3 bases and J by 7 bases, leaving 12 bases between them. CDR3 protein: CASSGGTENTQYF. In DNA, the CDR3 is TGTGCCAGCAGCGGCGGGACTGAAAATACGCAGTATTTT.

This chain uses TRBV7-8 with TRBJ1-5; perhaps TRBD1 as D (5 bases). CDR1 is SGHVS and CDR2 is FQNEAQ in the germline V gene. V lost 4 bases and J 0 bases, leaving 25 bases between the germline ends. CDR3 length: 20 residues. CDR3 nucleotides: TGTGCCAGCAGCTCTAACACCCGGGACCGCCTAAGGTATAGCAATCAGCCCCAGCATTTT. It codes for CASSSNTRDRLRYSNQPQHF.

The J gene is TRBJ2-5, the V gene TRBV7-9, with D unresolved. The assigned J gene may be wrong: the sequence end matches TRBJ2-7 better. CDR3 length equals 14 residues. Germline lookup yields CDR1 SEHNR and CDR2 FQNEAQ (reference sequence). Here the CDR3 reads CASSLARYSYEQYF. CDR3 coding DNA: TGTGCCAGCAGCTTAGCCAGGTACTCCTACGAGCAGTACTTC.

The V call is TRBV7-2, the J call TRBJ1-3; D remains ambiguous. Per the germline V gene, CDR1 is SGHTA and CDR2 is FQGNSA. Deletions cut 1 base from V and 1 base from J, with 8 bases between. The CDR3 length is 15 residues. The CDR3 bases are TGTGCCAGCAGCTTAGGGGGAGATTCTGGAAACACCATATATTTT. It translates to CASSLGGDSGNTIYF.

This clone has only one observation. The chain combines TRBV7-9 with TRBJ2-6; 12 positions match TRBD1. The V gene's germline CDR1 is SEHNR and CDR2 FQNEAQ (reference sequence). The CDR3 spans 18 residues. J lost 0 bases, V lost 5 bases, and 5 bases had no gene match. This CDR3 reads CASSLGTGGYSGANVLTF. CDR3 nucleotide sequence: TGTGCCAGCAGCCTCGGGACAGGGGGCTACTCTGGGGCCAACGTCCTGACTTTC.

The chain joins TRBV5-6 to TRBJ2-1; D is ambiguous. The length of the CDR3 is 13 residues. In germline, CDR1 is SGHDT, CDR2 YYEEEE. Trimming left V 0 bases short and J 8 bases short, with 9 bases between. CDR3 residues: CASSLASGHEQFF. The CDR3 DNA reads TGTGCCAGCAGCTTGGCCTCGGGCCATGAGCAGTTCTTC.